This entry is about one T cell receptor beta chain. In the original processing: In the immunoSEQ data, sequences were junction-only and lacked quality scores, so filtering differed. This table comes from immunoSEQ multiplex PCR, and its TCRdb copy is limited to in-frame clones, with some not included. That table furnishes V, J and clone size, whereas the DNA furnished D and trimming. The sample records about 480,000 clones, about 79% being singletons. Germline CDR1 SGHTA, CDR2 FQGTGA. Trimming pared 2 bases from V and 7 bases from J, leaving 9 bases between. CDR3 length: 13 residues. The source of the sample is a study of shared clonotypes between healthy human individuals.

V is TRBV7-3 and J is TRBJ2-1, with D tentatively TRBD2 (7 bases). The sample comprised PBMCs. This TCR derives from a woman between 40 and 50 years old in good health. Some clones in this sample may be carry-over from other donors' samples. The CDR3 loop reads CASSLAGANEQFF. CDR3 coding DNA: TGTGCCAGCAGCTTAGCGGGGGCGAATGAGCAGTTCTTC. The whole variable domain, filled in from reference TRBV7-3 and TRBJ2-1, reads GAGVSQTPSNKVTEKGKYVELRCDPISGHTALYWYRQSLGQGPEFLIYFQGTGAADDSGLPNDRFFAVRPEGSVSTLKIQRTERGDSAVYLCASSLAGANEQFFGPGTRLTVL.